This TCR beta chain was sequenced for a study of blood T cell repertoires in COVID-19. Study information: Acute and convalescent COVID-19 specimens originated in the United States, Italy and Spain.

Trimming took off 0 bases at V and 4 bases at J, with 10 bases between the two ends. The germline gives CDR1 MNHNS, CDR2 SASEGT. The CDR3 has 14 residues. Participants were aged roughly 18 to 89 years from 20 to 30 US areas. Cohort allocation depended upon clinical history that participants reported. TCRdb keeps only in-frame clones here, not all; method: immunoSEQ multiplex PCR. The sample records fewer than 450,000 clones, nearly 90% being singletons. This receptor was taken from a woman aged 40 to 49 with acute COVID-19. The sequenced sample consisted of PBMCs or T cells enriched from blood (not recorded which). The rearrangement links TRBV6-1 to TRBJ2-7, with a weak D call TRBD1 (7 bases). CDR3 protein: CASSEARGDYEQYF. For the CDR3, the DNA is TGTGCCAGCAGTGAAGCCAGGGGGGATTACGAGCAGTACTTC.